The next 30 T cell receptor beta chains were all read from a single sample in a study of cytomegalovirus exposure and HLA in healthy donors. Sequencing used immunoSEQ multiplex PCR; TCRdb keeps in-frame clones, though not all of them. Among 95,000 to 120,000 clones listed, about 85% were seen once. What was sequenced was PBMCs. The source is a woman younger than 35 in good health and CMV-seronegative.

The gene calls are TRBV11-2 and TRBJ1-2; weak D call: TRBD1 (6 bases). The germline V gene has CDR1 SGHAT and CDR2 FQNNGV. The length of the CDR3 is 15 residues. Trimming took 4 bases from V and 4 from J, leaving 16 bases between them. The CDR3 reads CASSSRPDRIYGYTF. DNA for the CDR3: TGTGCCAGCAGCTCCCGACCCGACAGGATCTATGGCTACACCTTC.

The chain links TRBV6-5 to TRBJ2-1; a weak D match, TRBD1 (6 bases). Germline-derived CDR1 and CDR2 are MNHEY and SVGAGI. The CDR3 covers 12 residues. V lost 4 bases, J lost 8 bases, and 9 bases lay in between. In DNA form, the CDR3 reads TGTGCCAGCAGTTCCAGGGGTGATGAGCAGTTCTTC. This sequence encodes CASSSRGDEQFF.

The rearrangement joins TRBV19 to TRBJ1-5, with D tentatively TRBD1 (6 bases). V was shortened by 7 bases and J by 5 bases, with 12 bases between the two germline ends. The CDR3 runs to 13 residues. Germline CDR1 is LNHDA and CDR2 is SQIVND (reference sequence). Here the CDR3 reads CASNPQGDQPQHF. CDR3 nucleotide sequence: TGTGCCAGTAACCCACAGGGTGATCAGCCCCAGCATTTT.

CDR3 region: CASGLVRSGHIDQPQHF. Here the CDR3 DNA reads TGTGCTAGTGGTTTGGTACGGTCCGGACATATCGATCAGCCCCAGCATTTT. J is TRBJ1-5 and V is TRBV12-5; D is perhaps TRBD1 (5 bases). Germline values: CDR1 LGHNT, CDR2 FRNRAP. Trimming removed 0 bases at V and 5 bases at J, with 17 bases between. This CDR3 has 17 residues.

The J gene is TRBJ2-3, the V gene TRBV6-5, with 10 bases lining up with TRBD2. Per germline, CDR1 MNHEY and CDR2 SVGAGI. V was clipped by 3 bases and J by 2 bases; unmatched bases: 2. CDR3 length: 15 residues. CDR3 in amino acids: CASSYSGGLTDTQYF. CDR3 nucleotides: TGTGCCAGCAGTTATAGCGGGGGGCTCACAGATACGCAGTATTTT.

The chain employs TRBV7-9 and TRBJ1-4, with 7 positions matching TRBD1. In germline, CDR1 is SEHNR, CDR2 FQNEAQ (reference sequence). The CDR3 length is 15 residues. Unmatched junction bases numbered 7, after V lost 5 bases and J lost 4 bases. The CDR3, as DNA: TGTGCCAGCAGCACTGACAGGGCTGGTAATGAAAAACTGTTTTTT. Protein: CASSTDRAGNEKLFF.

V and J are TRBV7-3 and TRBJ2-3; D might be TRBD2 (6 bases). V was shortened by 1 base and J by 1 base, with 15 bases between the two germline ends. The CDR3 has 17 residues. Germline loops: CDR1 SGHTA, CDR2 FQGTGA. CDR3 bases: TGTGCCAGCAGCTTAAACCCCGGGAGCGCTGGCACAGATACGCAGTATTTT. This sequence encodes CASSLNPGSAGTDTQYF.

The gene calls are TRBV11-2 and TRBJ2-2; D possibly corresponds to TRBD2 (6 bases). Germline CDR1 reads SGHAT; CDR2 reads FQNNGV. The germline V and J ends were trimmed by 1 base and 5 bases, with 11 bases remaining between them. The CDR3 runs to 15 residues. The chain's CDR3 is CASSLVTAGTGELFF. CDR3 nucleotide sequence: TGTGCCAGCAGCTTAGTGACGGCGGGGACCGGGGAGCTGTTTTTT.

The gene calls are TRBV28 and TRBJ2-1; TRBD2 might be the D (6 bases). CDR3 length: 17 amino acids. V was cut by 7 bases and J by 0 bases, with 19 bases left in between. Germline CDR1 is MDHEN and CDR2 is SYDVKM. The CDR3 sequence: CASTPEGTTSSYNEQFF. The CDR3 region has the DNA TGTGCCAGCACCCCGGAGGGAACTACGAGCTCCTACAATGAGCAGTTCTTC.

This chain joins TRBV20-1 and TRBJ1-2, with D unresolved. CDR1 DFQATT and CDR2 SNEGSKA come from the germline V gene (reference sequence). This CDR3 has 11 residues. V lost 1 base, J lost 5 bases, and 5 bases lay in between. The CDR3 sequence: CSARAYYGYTF. CDR3 sequence (DNA): TGCAGTGCTAGAGCCTATTATGGCTACACCTTC.

J is TRBJ2-5 and V is TRBV10-3, with 7 bases identical to TRBD1. The junction had 15 bases not matched to a gene; V was cut back by 10 bases and J by 4 bases. Germline V lookup: CDR1 ENHRY, CDR2 SYGVKD. There are 15 residues in the CDR3. CDR3 residues: CATNRGTVQVETQYF. Written as DNA, the CDR3 is TGTGCCACCAACAGGGGAACCGTACAGGTAGAGACCCAGTACTTC.

The V gene is TRBV6-4, the J gene TRBJ1-1; 7 positions agree with TRBD1. V shed 3 bases and J 5 bases; nucleotides not matched to a gene: 3. The CDR3 runs 13 residues. Germline-derived CDR1 and CDR2 are MRHNA and SNTAGT. The chain's CDR3 is CASSESGGTEAFF. CDR3 DNA: TGTGCCAGCAGTGAATCAGGGGGGACTGAAGCTTTCTTT.

V and J are TRBV28 and TRBJ1-4; 9 bases fit TRBD1. V gave up 4 bases and J gave up 7 bases; unmatched junction bases: 7. The CDR3 is 15 residues long. In germline, CDR1 is MDHEN, CDR2 SYDVKM. In DNA, the CDR3 is TGTGCCAGCAGTTCTCTACGGACAGGGGTTGAAAAACTGTTTTTT. As protein: CASSSLRTGVEKLFF.

V and J are TRBV29-1 and TRBJ1-2; D not resolved. CDR1 SQVTM and CDR2 ANQGSEA come from the germline V gene. V lost 4 bases and J 0 bases, leaving 21 bases between the germline ends. The CDR3 spans 17 residues. CDR3 in amino acids: CSVVFLTDSSANYGYTF. CDR3 coding DNA: TGCAGCGTTGTGTTTTTAACAGATTCTTCGGCTAACTATGGCTACACCTTC.

This chain connects TRBV6-1 to TRBJ1-1, with 9 bases aligning to TRBD1. The CDR3 sequence is 17 residues long. Trimming at V came to 4 bases and at J to 6 bases, leaving 15 bases not matched to a gene. Germline assignment: CDR1 MNHNS and CDR2 SASEGT. CDR3 in amino acids: CASSGGDRGVILAEAFF. For the CDR3, the DNA is TGTGCCAGCAGTGGGGGAGACAGGGGGGTGATCCTTGCTGAAGCTTTCTTT.

The CDR3 loop reads CASSDSLFLNQPQHF. CDR3 bases: TGTGCCAGCAGTGACTCACTTTTCCTCAATCAGCCCCAGCATTTT. The V gene is TRBV2, the J gene TRBJ1-5, with unresolved D. CDR3 length equals 15 residues. V dropped 3 bases and J dropped 3 bases, with 12 bases sitting between them. Germline V CDR1 and CDR2: SNHLY, FYNNEI.

The gene calls are TRBV10-3 and TRBJ1-1, with D hard to call. There are 11 residues in the CDR3. Trimming shortened V by 3 bases and J by 7 bases, and 6 bases separated the two germline ends. Germline loops: CDR1 ENHRY, CDR2 SYGVKD. This CDR3 is CAISDGGEAFF. CDR3 sequence (DNA): TGTGCCATCAGTGATGGAGGTGAAGCTTTCTTT.

The V gene is TRBV4-2, the J gene TRBJ1-1; no reliable D call. V was clipped by 4 bases and J by 2 bases, with 14 bases between them. CDR1 and CDR2 from the germline V gene are LGHNA and YNFKEQ. The length of the CDR3 is 15 residues. Here the CDR3 reads CASSPLVGDNTEAFF. The CDR3 DNA sequence: TGTGCCAGCAGCCCGTTAGTTGGAGATAACACTGAAGCTTTCTTT.

The chain uses TRBV7-9 and TRBJ2-3, with 12 positions matching TRBD1. V lost 5 bases and J lost 6; bases outside the gene matches: 9. There are 16 residues in the CDR3. Germline V gives CDR1 SEHNR, CDR2 FQNEAQ (reference sequence). The CDR3 region has the DNA TGTGCCAGCAGCATTTTCGGGACAGGGGGCAGGGATACGCAGTATTTT. Translated, it gives CASSIFGTGGRDTQYF.

The rearrangement uses TRBV18 and TRBJ2-7; 7 bases align to TRBD1. The CDR3 contains 14 residues. V trimming: 3 bases; J trimming: 2 bases; junction bases outside the gene matches: 4. Germline values: CDR1 KGHSH, CDR2 LQKENI. Here the CDR3 DNA reads TGTGCCAGCTCACCGCGACAGGGAACCTACGAGCAGTACTTC. Its protein is CASSPRQGTYEQYF.

This clone has more than one count but fewer than ten. The chain couples TRBV7-9 to TRBJ1-5, with 7 nucleotides matching TRBD1. CDR3 length: 12 residues. V shed 9 bases, J shed 5 bases, and the junction held 4 bases outside the gene matches. The germline gives CDR1 SEHNR, CDR2 FQNEAQ (reference sequence). The CDR3 region has the DNA TGTGCCAGAACCACAGGGGATCAGCCCCAGCATTTT. Translating it yields CARTTGDQPQHF.

The chain is built from TRBV5-6 and TRBJ1-1, with D hard to call. CDR1 is SGHDT and CDR2 is YYEEEE in the germline V gene. CDR3 length: 15 amino acids. V was pared by 2 bases and J by 0 bases, with 11 bases between. The CDR3 spells CASSFSGDMNTEAFF. CDR3 coding DNA: TGTGCCAGCAGCTTCTCGGGAGATATGAACACTGAAGCTTTCTTT.

This clone was seen once. The DNA of the CDR3 is TGTGCCAGCAGTCGCATCGGACAGGGTAATTCACCCCTCCACTTT. Its translation is CASSRIGQGNSPLHF. The chain recombines TRBV7-2 with TRBJ1-6; TRBD1 agrees at 8 bases. V lost 6 bases, J lost 6 bases, and 7 bases stayed unmatched. Germline-derived CDR1 and CDR2 are SGHTA and FQGNSA. The CDR3 consists of 15 residues.

The chain combines TRBV7-3 with TRBJ2-5, with D possibly TRBD2 on 6 matching bases. V was trimmed by 2 bases and J by 0 bases, leaving 10 bases between them. Per the germline V gene, CDR1 is SGHTA and CDR2 is FQGTGA. The CDR3 has 15 amino acids. The CDR3 sequence: CASSLLAANQETQYF. As DNA, the CDR3 is TGTGCCAGCAGCTTATTAGCGGCGAACCAAGAGACCCAGTACTTC.

This chain connects TRBV2 to TRBJ2-3; 13 bases align to TRBD2. The CDR3 runs 17 residues. After removal of 4 bases from V and 0 bases from J, the junction contained 4 bases not matched to a gene. Germline V gives CDR1 SNHLY, CDR2 FYNNEI. CDR3 in amino acids: CASSGLAGGTSTDTQYF. CDR3 bases: TGTGCCAGCAGTGGACTAGCGGGGGGCACTAGCACAGATACGCAGTATTTT.

The chain recombines TRBV5-1 with TRBJ1-1; possible D gene TRBD1, 5 bases. Germline assignment: CDR1 SGHRS and CDR2 YFSETQ. V dropped 3 bases and J dropped 4 bases, with 13 bases sitting between them. The CDR3 extends over 14 amino acids. The CDR3 coding sequence is TGCGCCAGCAGCTCGACAGCCGGGAGCACTGAAGCTTTCTTT. Its protein is CASSSTAGSTEAFF.

This clone occurred a few times. V gene TRBV5-1 combines with J gene TRBJ2-7, with 10 bases lining up with TRBD2. V trimming: 0 bases; J trimming: 3 bases; junction bases outside the gene matches: 0. CDR1 and CDR2 from the germline V gene are SGHRS and YFSETQ. This CDR3 contains 14 residues. The CDR3 region is CASSLGTSGYEQYF. The CDR3 coding sequence is TGCGCCAGCAGCTTGGGGACTAGCGGCTACGAGCAGTACTTC.

CDR3 in DNA: TGCGCCAGCAGCTTGGACACAGGTCAAGAGACCCAGTACTTC. Its translation: CASSLDTGQETQYF. The chain is built from TRBV5-1 and TRBJ2-5; D perhaps matches TRBD1 (5 bases). The CDR3 covers 14 residues. Germline CDR1 SGHRS, CDR2 YFSETQ. With 0 bases removed from V and 2 bases from J, the gap between germline ends came to 8 bases.

CDR3 loop: CASMIGGNQNSPLHF. CDR3 bases: TGTGCCAGCATGATTGGAGGGAACCAGAATTCACCCCTCCACTTT. The chain uses TRBV6-5 and TRBJ1-6; D gene unclear. The CDR3 totals 15 residues. Looked up from germline, CDR1 is MNHEY and CDR2 is SVGAGI. Trimming took off 7 bases at V and 7 bases at J, with 17 bases between the two ends.

The chain is built from TRBV30 and TRBJ1-5, with D tentatively TRBD1 (5 bases). The CDR3 extends over 13 amino acids. Germline V gene data show CDR1 as GTSNPN and CDR2 as SVGIG (reference sequence). Trimming left V 5 bases short and J 3 bases short, with 11 bases between. The CDR3 DNA reads TGTGCCTGGTTCAAGGGGTCCAATCAGCCCCAGCATTTT. Translating it yields CAWFKGSNQPQHF.